This T cell receptor beta chain was captured by sequencing in a study of T cell responses to AZD1222 COVID-19 vaccine (TCRdb year 2021). Regarding the complete study: AZD1222 recipients whose second dose came at about 4 weeks and those whose second dose came at about 12 weeks were combined into one group, since spike-specific TCR depth and breadth did not differ between the two schedules. A total of about 230 trial participants underwent TCR sequencing, of whom some 210 received two doses of AZD1222 and around 26 received two doses of the MenACWY control vaccine. Trial participants were enrolled into age subgroups of 18-55, 56-69 and 70-plus years, which contained around 150, 29 and 61 TCR-sequenced participants, respectively.

The time point label, read with the paper, signifies: baseline before first vaccination. Vaccinee samples came from UK trials COV001 and COV002, including a single-blind randomized controlled phase 2/3 trial of AZD1222 (ChAdOx1 nCoV-19) in healthy adults. Trial participant PBMC samples were collected at day 0 and day 28 after the second dose for TCRbeta chain sequencing. A word on this clone: What this receptor recognizes is not known. Base qualities are missing; no much larger clone stands one base away.

What the work shows at the level of the full study, not this receptor alone: Vaccine-associated CD4 TCRs spanned the whole spike protein, with dominant responses in regions 160-218 and 743-854. After two AZD1222 doses, spike-specific TCR breadth and depth were significantly higher than at day 0 and than in MenACWY recipients. Reportedly, close to half of the unique spike-specific TCRs recognized epitopes lying outside the regions that are mutated in the B.1.351 and B.1.1.7 variants. No day 14 peak-response samples were available, so repertoires were characterized only after the peak T cell response. The 56-69-year group was small, and its depth increase did not reach significance, likely because of low power. Conclusions about previously exposed vaccinees were limited because only a handful of AZD1222 recipients were SARS-CoV-2 seropositive at baseline. Most participants were white British and females outnumbered males, and the authors suggested that clonal diversity may have been underestimated.

The CDR3 regions of human TCRbeta chains were analyzed by immunosequencing. Processing in the source paper ran as follows. Repertoire TCRs were matched against a reference library of SARS-CoV-2-specific TCRs generated with the MIRA antigen-specificity platform. Breadth meant the fraction of unique TCRs that were SARS-CoV-2-associated, whereas depth meant the fraction of total T cells that were SARS-CoV-2-associated. Each spike-specific TCR was assigned to its reactive spike region and to a CD4 or CD8 class using the MIRA data. Log10-transformed breadth and depth values were compared by one-way ANOVA with Sidak's multiple comparisons tests. Not all clones reach the TCRdb copy of this immuneACCESS table, which keeps in-frame sequences only. Checked studies attribute under half of the gap to unresolved V genes and leave the rest unexplained. V and J calls and clone size come straight from that table; D and trimming were deduced from the DNA. This sample lists 90,000 to 100,000 clones; 85% to 90% were detected once. The ten largest clones capture 6.5% to 8% of the sample.

Looking up the germline V gene yields CDR1 SGHTA and CDR2 FQGTGA. The cysteine opens and the phenylalanine closes a CDR3 of 16 amino acids. CDR3 DNA is the only sequence kept; it has 48 bases, read in frame from the first base. The junction shows trimming of 5 bases on V and 0 bases on J, plus 15 bases between the germline ends. The rearrangement joined TRBV7-3 to TRBJ2-3; the D call could be TRBD1 or TRBD2, with each sharing 5 bases. Material: peripheral blood, obtained on day 0 of AZD1222 vaccination. This TCR was recovered from an adult in good health. The sequenced DNA: TGTGCCAGCAGCCCGGGGACCTCTCCTAGCACAGATACGCAGTATTTT. Translated, it reads CASSPGTSPSTDTQYF.